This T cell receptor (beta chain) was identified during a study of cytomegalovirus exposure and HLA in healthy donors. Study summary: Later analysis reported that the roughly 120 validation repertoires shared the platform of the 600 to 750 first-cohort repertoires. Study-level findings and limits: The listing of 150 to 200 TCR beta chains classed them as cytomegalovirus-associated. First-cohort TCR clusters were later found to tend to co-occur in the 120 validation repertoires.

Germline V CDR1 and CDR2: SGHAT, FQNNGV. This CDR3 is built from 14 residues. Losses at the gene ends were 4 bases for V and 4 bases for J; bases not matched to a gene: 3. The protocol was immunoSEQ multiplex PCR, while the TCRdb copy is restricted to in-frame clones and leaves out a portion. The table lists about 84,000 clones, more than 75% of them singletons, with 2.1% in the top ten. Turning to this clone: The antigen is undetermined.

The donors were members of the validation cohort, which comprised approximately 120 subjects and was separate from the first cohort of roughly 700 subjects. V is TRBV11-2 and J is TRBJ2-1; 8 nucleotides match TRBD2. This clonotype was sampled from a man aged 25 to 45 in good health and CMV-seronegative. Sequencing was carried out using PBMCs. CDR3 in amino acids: CASSSTSGYNEQFF. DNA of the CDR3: TGTGCCAGCAGCTCCACTAGCGGATACAATGAGCAGTTCTTC.